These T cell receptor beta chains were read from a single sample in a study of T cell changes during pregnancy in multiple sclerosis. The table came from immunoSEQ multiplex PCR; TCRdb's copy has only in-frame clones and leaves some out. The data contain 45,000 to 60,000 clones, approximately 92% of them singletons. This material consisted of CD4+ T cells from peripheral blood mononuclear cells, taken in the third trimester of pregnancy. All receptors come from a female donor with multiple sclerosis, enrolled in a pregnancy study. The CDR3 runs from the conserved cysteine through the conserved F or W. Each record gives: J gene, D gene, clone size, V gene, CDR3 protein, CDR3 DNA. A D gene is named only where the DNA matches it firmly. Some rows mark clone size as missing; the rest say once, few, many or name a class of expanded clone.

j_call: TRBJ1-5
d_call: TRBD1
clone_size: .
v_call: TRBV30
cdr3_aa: CAWSGQGAQPQHF
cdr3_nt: TGTGCCTGGAGTGGACAGGGGGCTCAGCCCCAGCATTTT

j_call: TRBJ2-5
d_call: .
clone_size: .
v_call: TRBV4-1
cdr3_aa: CASSQDFNGVGETQYF
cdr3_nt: TGCGCCAGCAGCCAAGATTTTAATGGAGTAGGAGAGACCCAGTACTTC

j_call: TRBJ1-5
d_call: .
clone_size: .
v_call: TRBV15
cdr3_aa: CATSRALVQPQHF
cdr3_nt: TGTGCCACCAGCAGAGCCCTTGTTCAGCCCCAGCATTTT

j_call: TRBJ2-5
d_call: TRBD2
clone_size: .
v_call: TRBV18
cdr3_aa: CASSPGLAGGGETQYF
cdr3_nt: TGTGCCAGCTCACCCGGACTAGCGGGAGGCGGAGAGACCCAGTACTTC

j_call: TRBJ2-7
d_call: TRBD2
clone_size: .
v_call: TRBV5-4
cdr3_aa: CASSSSRLAGGEQYF
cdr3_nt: TGTGCCAGCAGCTCGAGCCGACTAGCTGGAGGCGAGCAGTACTTC

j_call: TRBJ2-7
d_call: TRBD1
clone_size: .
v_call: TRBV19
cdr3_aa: CASSALQGRSYEQYF
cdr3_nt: TGTGCCAGTAGTGCGCTACAGGGGAGATCCTACGAGCAGTACTTC

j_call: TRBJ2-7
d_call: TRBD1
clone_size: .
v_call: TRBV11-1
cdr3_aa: CASREQGVSYEQYF
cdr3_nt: TGTGCCAGCAGAGAACAGGGGGTCTCCTACGAGCAGTACTTC

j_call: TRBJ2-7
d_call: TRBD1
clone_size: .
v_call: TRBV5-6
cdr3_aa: CASSGDRGRYEQYF
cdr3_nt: TGTGCCAGCAGCGGGGACAGGGGTAGGTACGAGCAGTACTTC

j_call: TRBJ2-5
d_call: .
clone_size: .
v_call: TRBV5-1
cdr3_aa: CASSLGGRETQYF
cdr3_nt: TGCGCCAGCAGCTTAGGCGGTAGAGAGACCCAGTACTTC

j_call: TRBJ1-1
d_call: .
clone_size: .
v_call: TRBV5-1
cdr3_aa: CASSAVGGNTEAFF
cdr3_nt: TGCGCCAGCAGCGCCGTAGGGGGGAACACTGAAGCTTTCTTT

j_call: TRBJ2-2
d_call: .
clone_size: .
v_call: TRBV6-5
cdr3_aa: CASSKTANTGELFF
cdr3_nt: TGTGCCAGCAGCAAAACTGCGAACACCGGGGAGCTGTTTTTT

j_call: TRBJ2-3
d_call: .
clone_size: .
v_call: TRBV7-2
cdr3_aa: CASSLGGGAGYTDTQYF
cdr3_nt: TGTGCCAGCAGCTTAGGCGGTGGGGCGGGGTACACAGATACGCAGTATTTT

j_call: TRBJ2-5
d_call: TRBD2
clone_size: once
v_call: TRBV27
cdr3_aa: CASSRAGRAETQYF
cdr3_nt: TGTGCCAGCAGTCGCGCGGGGAGGGCAGAGACCCAGTACTTC

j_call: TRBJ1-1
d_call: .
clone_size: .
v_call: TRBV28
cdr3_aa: CASTSRGQRNTEAFF
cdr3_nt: TGTGCCAGCACCTCTCGTGGACAGAGGAACACTGAAGCTTTCTTT

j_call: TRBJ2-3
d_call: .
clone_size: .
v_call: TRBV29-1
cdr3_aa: CSVGRTNTDTQYF
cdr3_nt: TGCAGCGTTGGACGGACTAACACAGATACGCAGTATTTT

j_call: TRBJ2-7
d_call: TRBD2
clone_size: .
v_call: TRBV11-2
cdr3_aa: CASSLAPGGPYEQYF
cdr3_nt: TGTGCCAGCAGCTTAGCCCCGGGAGGGCCTTACGAGCAGTACTTC

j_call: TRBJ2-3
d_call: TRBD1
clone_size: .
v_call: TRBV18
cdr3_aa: CASSPYRQGGDTQYF
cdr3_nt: TGTGCCAGCTCACCTTACCGACAGGGTGGGGATACGCAGTATTTT

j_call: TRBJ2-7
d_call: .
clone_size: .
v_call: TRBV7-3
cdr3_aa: CASSPGVGEQYF
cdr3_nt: TGTGCCAGCAGTCCAGGGGTTGGGGAGCAGTACTTC

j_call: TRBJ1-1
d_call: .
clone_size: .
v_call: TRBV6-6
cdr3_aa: CASSQTVNTEAFF
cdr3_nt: TGTGCCAGCAGTCAGACAGTTAACACTGAAGCTTTCTTT

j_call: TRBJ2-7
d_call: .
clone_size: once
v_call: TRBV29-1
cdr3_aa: CSVRGGAGQYF
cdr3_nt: TGCAGCGTTCGCGGGGGCGCGGGGCAGTACTTC

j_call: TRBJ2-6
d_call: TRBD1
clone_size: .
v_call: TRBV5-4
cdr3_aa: CASSRGQGLNSGANVLTF
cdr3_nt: TGTGCCAGCAGCCGCGGACAGGGGCTAAATTCTGGGGCCAACGTCCTGACTTTC

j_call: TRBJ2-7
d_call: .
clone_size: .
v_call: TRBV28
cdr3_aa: CASSQRTPLDEQYF
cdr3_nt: TGTGCCAGCAGTCAGAGGACACCTCTGGACGAGCAGTACTTC

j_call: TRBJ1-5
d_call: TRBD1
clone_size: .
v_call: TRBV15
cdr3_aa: CATSRDRGTGQPQHF
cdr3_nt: TGTGCCACTTCCAGGGACAGGGGCACGGGGCAGCCCCAGCATTTT

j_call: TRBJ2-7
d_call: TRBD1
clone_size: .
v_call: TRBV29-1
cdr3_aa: CSVSDRVTYEQYF
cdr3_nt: TGCAGCGTGTCGGACAGGGTGACCTACGAGCAGTACTTC

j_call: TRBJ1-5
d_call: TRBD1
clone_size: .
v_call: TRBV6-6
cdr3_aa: CASSPLPGQPNQPQHF
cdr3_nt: TGTGCCAGCAGTCCGTTACCGGGACAGCCAAATCAGCCCCAGCATTTT

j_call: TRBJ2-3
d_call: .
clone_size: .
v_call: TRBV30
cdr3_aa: CAWSVTGPGGTDTQYF
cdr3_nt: TGTGCCTGGAGCGTTACAGGTCCGGGCGGCACAGATACGCAGTATTTT

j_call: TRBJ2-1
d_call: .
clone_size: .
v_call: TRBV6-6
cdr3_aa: CASSYEGTRGEQFF
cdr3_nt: TGTGCCAGCAGTTACGAGGGTACAAGAGGTGAGCAGTTCTTC

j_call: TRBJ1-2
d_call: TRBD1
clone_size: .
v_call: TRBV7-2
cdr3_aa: CASTAPRDRFSGYTF
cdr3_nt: TGTGCCAGCACCGCTCCCCGGGACAGGTTCTCGGGCTACACCTTC

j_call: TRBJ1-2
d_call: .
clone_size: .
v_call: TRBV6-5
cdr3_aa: CASSYQSSAIYGYTF
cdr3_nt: TGTGCCAGCAGTTATCAGTCCTCCGCAATCTATGGCTACACCTTC

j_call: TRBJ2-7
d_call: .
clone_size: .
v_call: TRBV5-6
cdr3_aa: CASSSGLGTYEQYF
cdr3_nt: TGTGCCAGCAGCTCAGGACTGGGAACCTACGAGCAGTACTTC

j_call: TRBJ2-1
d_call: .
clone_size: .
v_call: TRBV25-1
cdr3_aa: CASSPRPPEYEQFF
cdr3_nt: TGTGCCAGCAGTCCCCGCCCCCCGGAGTATGAGCAGTTCTTC

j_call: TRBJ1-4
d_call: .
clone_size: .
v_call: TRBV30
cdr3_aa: CAWSVRRVNEKLFF
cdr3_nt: TGTGCCTGGAGTGTACGCAGGGTTAATGAAAAACTGTTTTTT

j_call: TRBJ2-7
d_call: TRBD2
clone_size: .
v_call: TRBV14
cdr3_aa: CASSQGLVGLAGGFAYEQYF
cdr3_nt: TGTGCCAGCAGCCAAGGCTTGGTGGGACTAGCGGGAGGATTTGCCTACGAGCAGTACTTC

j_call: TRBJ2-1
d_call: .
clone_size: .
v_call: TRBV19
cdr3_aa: CASSRGVGQYEQFF
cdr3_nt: TGTGCCAGTAGTAGGGGGGTGGGGCAGTATGAGCAGTTCTTC

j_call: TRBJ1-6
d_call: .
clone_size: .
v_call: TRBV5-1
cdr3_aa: CASNERGNNSPLHF
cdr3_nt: TGCGCCAGCAACGAACGGGGGAATAATTCACCCCTCCACTTT

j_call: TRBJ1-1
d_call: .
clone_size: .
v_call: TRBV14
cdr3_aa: CASSGGRGMNTEAFF
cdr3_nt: TGTGCCAGTAGTGGCGGCAGGGGCATGAACACTGAAGCTTTCTTT

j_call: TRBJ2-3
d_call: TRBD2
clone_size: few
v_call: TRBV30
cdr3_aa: CAWRAGTSGASQYF
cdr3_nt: TGTGCCTGGAGGGCCGGGACTAGCGGGGCTTCGCAGTATTTT

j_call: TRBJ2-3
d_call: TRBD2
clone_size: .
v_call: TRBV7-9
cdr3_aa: CASSPRTSGRWADTQYF
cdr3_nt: TGTGCCAGCAGCCCGCGGACTAGCGGGAGGTGGGCAGATACGCAGTATTTT

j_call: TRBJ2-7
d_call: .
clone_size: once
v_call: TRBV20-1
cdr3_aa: CSARARSEQYF
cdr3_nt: TGCAGTGCGAGGGCCCGCAGCGAGCAGTACTTC

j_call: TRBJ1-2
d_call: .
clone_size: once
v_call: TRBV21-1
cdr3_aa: CASSTTGSHYGYTF
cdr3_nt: TGTGCCAGCAGTACGACAGGGTCCCACTATGGCTACACCTTC

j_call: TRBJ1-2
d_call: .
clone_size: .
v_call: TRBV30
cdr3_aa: CAWSPNRMGGYTF
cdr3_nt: TGTGCCTGGAGTCCGAACAGGATGGGGGGCTACACCTTC

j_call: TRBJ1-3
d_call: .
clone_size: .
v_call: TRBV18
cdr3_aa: CASSLGQLRSGNTIYF
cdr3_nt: TGTGCCAGCTCACTCGGACAGTTACGCTCTGGAAACACCATATATTTT

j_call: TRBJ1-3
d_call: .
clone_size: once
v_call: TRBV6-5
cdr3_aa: CASSSIVPSSGNTIYF
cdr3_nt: TGTGCCAGCAGTTCGATTGTCCCCAGCTCTGGAAACACCATATATTTT

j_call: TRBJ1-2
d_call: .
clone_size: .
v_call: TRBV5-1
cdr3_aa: CASSLDGQKPYGYTF
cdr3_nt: TGCGCCAGCAGCTTGGACGGACAGAAACCCTATGGCTACACCTTC

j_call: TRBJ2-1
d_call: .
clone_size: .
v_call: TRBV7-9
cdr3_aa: CASRPRASSYNEQFF
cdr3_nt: TGTGCCAGCAGACCGAGGGCGAGCTCCTACAATGAGCAGTTCTTC

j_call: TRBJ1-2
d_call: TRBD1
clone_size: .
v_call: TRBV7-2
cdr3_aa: CASSLARQGHGYGYTF
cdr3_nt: TGTGCCAGCAGCTTAGCCCGACAGGGGCACGGCTATGGCTACACCTTC

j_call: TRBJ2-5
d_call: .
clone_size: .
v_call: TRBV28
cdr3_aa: CASSWPGEGETQYF
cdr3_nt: TGTGCCAGCAGCTGGCCAGGGGAAGGAGAGACCCAGTACTTC

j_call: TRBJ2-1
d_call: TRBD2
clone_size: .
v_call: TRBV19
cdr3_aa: CASRLGGLAGGNEQFF
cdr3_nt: TGTGCCAGTAGACTGGGGGGACTAGCGGGAGGTAATGAGCAGTTCTTC

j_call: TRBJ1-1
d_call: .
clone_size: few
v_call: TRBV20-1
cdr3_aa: CSAPSGYRAFF
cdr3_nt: TGCAGTGCTCCATCAGGGTATAGAGCTTTCTTT

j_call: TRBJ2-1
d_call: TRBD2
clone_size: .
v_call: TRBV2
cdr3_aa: CASLAGEINEQFF
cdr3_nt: TGTGCCAGTTTAGCGGGAGAGATCAATGAGCAGTTCTTC

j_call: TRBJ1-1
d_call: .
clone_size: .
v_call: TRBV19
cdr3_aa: CAARGLGNTEAFF
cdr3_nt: TGTGCCGCGCGGGGGTTAGGGAACACTGAAGCTTTCTTT

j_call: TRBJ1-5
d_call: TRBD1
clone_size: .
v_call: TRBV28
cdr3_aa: CASSRAGGVSQPQHF
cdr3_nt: TGTGCCAGCAGTCGCGCAGGGGGCGTATCTCAGCCCCAGCATTTT

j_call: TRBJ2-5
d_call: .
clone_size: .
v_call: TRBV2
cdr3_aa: CASRVDSQETQYF
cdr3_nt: TGTGCCAGCAGGGTGGACAGCCAAGAGACCCAGTACTTC

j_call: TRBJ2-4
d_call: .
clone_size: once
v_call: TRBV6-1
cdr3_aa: CASSPRGPAIAIQYF
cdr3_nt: TGTGCCAGTAGCCCCAGGGGCCCCGCAATTGCCATTCAGTACTTC